Here is one T cell receptor beta chain with its context. This clone was counted a few times. No antigen is known for it. Within one base of it there is no much larger clone, and no base qualities were kept. This sample is drawn from a study of control samples from healthy donors and cancer patients (dated by TCRdb to the early 2020s). The receptor library was made with the immunoSEQ multiplex PCR assay. TCRdb mirrors the immuneACCESS table, restricted to in-frame sequences. Some clones are absent from its copies; in checked studies, under half trace to an unresolved V gene, and the reason for the others is unknown. This sample lists 79,000 or so clones; about 89% were detected once. In total, the top ten clones hold over 8.5% of the sample. Deletion took 0 bases off V and 2 bases off J, with a span of 14 bases between the germline ends. Via the germline V gene, CDR1 is SGHRS and CDR2 YFSETQ. From the cysteine through the phenylalanine, the CDR3 covers 16 amino acids. Of the read, only the CDR3 DNA is kept; its 48 bases are in frame from base 1.

Sequenced: PBMCs. This clonotype was sampled from a woman between 45 and 65 years old with colorectal cancer. Recombination linked TRBV5-1 to TRBJ1-1; no confident D gene assignment can be made. The CDR3 region: CASSLVPGAANTEAFF. In nucleotides, the sequence is TGCGCCAGCAGCTTGGTCCCCGGAGCTGCAAACACTGAAGCTTTCTTT.